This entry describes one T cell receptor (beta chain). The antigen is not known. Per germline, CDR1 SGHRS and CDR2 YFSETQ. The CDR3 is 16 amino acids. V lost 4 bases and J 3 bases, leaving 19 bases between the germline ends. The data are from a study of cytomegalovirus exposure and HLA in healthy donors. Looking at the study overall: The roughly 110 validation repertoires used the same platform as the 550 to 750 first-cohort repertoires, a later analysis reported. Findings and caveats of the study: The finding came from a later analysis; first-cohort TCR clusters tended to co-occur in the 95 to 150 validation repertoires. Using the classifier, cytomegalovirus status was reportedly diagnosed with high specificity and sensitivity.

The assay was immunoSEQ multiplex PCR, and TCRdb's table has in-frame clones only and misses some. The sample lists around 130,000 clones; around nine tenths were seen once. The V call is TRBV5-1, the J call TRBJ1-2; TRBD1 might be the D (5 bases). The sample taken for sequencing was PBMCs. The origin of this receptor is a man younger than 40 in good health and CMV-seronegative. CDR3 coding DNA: TGCGCCAGCAGCCCCGGAGCTGGGGGGAATGACTATGGCTACACCTTC. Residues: CASSPGAGGNDYGYTF.